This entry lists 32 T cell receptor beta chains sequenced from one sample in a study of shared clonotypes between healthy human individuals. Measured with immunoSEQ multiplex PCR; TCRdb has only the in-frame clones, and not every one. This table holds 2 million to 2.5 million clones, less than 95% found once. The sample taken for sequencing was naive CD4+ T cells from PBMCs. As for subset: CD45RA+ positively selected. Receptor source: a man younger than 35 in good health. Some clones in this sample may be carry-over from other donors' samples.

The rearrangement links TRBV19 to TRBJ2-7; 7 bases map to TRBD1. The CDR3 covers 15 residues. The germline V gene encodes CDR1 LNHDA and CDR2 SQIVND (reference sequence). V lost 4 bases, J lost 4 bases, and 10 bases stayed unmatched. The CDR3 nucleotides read TGTGCCAGTAGTAGGAAGGACAGGTTTGGATACGAGCAGTACTTC. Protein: CASSRKDRFGYEQYF.

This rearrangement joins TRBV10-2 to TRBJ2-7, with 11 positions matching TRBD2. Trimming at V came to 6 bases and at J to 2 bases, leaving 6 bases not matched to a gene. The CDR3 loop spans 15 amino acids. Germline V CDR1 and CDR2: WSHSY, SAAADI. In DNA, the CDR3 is TGCGCCAGCAGGGAGGGACTAGCGGTAACCTACGAGCAGTACTTC. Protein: CASREGLAVTYEQYF.

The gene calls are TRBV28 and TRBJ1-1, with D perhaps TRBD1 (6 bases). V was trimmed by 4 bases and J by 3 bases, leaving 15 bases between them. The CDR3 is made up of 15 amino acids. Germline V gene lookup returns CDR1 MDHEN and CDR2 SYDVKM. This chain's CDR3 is CASSSYPQGDTEAFF. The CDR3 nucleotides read TGTGCCAGCAGTTCCTACCCACAGGGCGACACTGAAGCTTTCTTT.

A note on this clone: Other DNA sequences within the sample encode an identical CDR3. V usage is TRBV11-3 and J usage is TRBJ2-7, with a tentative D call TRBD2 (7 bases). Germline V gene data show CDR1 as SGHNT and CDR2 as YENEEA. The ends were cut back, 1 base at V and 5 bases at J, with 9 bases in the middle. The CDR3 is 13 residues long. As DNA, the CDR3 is TGTGCCAGCAGCTTAGCGGGGGGCGACGAGCAGTACTTC. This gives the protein CASSLAGGDEQYF.

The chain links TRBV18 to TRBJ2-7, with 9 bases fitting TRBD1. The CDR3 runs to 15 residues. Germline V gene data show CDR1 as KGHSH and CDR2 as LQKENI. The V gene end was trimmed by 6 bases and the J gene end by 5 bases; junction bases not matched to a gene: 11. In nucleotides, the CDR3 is TGTGCCAGCTCCTCCCCCGGACAGGGGAAGGACGAGCAGTACTTC. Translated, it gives CASSSPGQGKDEQYF.

CDR3 sequence reads: CASSPPGRGPYEQYF. CDR3 bases: TGTGCCAGCAGCCCCCCTGGGAGAGGGCCCTACGAGCAGTACTTC. This chain links TRBV7-2 with TRBJ2-7; TRBD2 is a possible D gene (5 bases). V was pared by 5 bases and J by 2 bases, with 16 bases between. The CDR3 contains 15 residues. Germline-derived CDR1 and CDR2 are SGHTA and FQGNSA.

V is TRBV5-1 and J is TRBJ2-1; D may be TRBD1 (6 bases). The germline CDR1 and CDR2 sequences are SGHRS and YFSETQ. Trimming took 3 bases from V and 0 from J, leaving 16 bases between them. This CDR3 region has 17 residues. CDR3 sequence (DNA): TGCGCCAGCAGCTGGACCAGGGGCGGCCGCTCCTACAATGAGCAGTTCTTC. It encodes CASSWTRGGRSYNEQFF.

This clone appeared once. The CDR3 DNA reads as TGTGCCAGCAGCTTCAACGTGGGGACAGGGGGTAGCGATGAGCAGTTCTTC. Translating it yields CASSFNVGTGGSDEQFF. The V gene is TRBV7-9, the J gene TRBJ2-1, with TRBD1 matching 11 bases. The CDR3 extends over 17 amino acids. V dropped 3 bases and J dropped 8; count of bases not matched to a gene: 12. Germline V CDR1 and CDR2: SEHNR, FQNEAQ (reference sequence).

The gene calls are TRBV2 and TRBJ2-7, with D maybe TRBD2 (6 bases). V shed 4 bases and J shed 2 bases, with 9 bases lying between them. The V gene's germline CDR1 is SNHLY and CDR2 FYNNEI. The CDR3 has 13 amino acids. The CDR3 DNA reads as TGTGCCAGCAGTGGGGACTTCCCCTACGAGCAGTACTTC. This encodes CASSGDFPYEQYF.

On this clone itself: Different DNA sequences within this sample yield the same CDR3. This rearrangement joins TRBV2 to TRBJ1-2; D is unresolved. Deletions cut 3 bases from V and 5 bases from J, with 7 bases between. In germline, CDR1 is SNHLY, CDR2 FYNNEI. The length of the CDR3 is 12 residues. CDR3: CASSEGPYGYTF. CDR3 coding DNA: TGTGCCAGCAGTGAGGGTCCGTATGGCTACACCTTC.

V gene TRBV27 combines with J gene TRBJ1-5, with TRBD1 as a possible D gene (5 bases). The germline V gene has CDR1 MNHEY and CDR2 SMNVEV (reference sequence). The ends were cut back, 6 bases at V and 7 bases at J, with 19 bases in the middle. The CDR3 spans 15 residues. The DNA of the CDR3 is TGTGCCAGCAGAACGGAAAACGGGGGTGGCCAGCCCCAGCATTTT. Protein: CASRTENGGGQPQHF.

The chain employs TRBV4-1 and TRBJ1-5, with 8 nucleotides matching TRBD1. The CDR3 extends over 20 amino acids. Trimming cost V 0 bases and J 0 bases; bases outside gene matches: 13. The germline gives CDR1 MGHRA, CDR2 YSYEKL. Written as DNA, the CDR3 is TGCGCCAGCAGCCAAGATTCCGGACAGGGAGGGGGATATAGCAATCAGCCCCAGCATTTT. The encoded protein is CASSQDSGQGGGYSNQPQHF.

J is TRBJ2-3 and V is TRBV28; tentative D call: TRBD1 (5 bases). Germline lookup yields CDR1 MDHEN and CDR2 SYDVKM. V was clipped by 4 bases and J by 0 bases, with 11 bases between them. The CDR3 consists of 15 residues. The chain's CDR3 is CASSSKGSSTDTQYF. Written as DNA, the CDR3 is TGTGCCAGCAGTTCAAAGGGGTCTAGCACAGATACGCAGTATTTT.

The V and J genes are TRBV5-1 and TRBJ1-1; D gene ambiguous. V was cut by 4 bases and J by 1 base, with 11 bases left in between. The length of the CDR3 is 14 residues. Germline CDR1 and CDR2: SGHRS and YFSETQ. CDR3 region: CASSRGKGNTEAFF. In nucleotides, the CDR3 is TGCGCCAGCAGCCGAGGGAAGGGGAACACTGAAGCTTTCTTT.

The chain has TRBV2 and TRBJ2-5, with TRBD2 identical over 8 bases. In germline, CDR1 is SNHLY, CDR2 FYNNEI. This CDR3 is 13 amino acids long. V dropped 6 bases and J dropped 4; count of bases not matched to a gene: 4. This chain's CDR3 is CASRLAGSETQYF. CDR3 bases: TGTGCCAGCAGGCTAGCGGGCTCAGAGACCCAGTACTTC.

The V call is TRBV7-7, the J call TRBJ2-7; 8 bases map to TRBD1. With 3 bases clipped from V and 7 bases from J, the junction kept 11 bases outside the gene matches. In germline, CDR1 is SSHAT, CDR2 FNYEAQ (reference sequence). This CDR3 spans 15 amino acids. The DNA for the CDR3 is TGTGCCAGCAGCTTCGAAGACAGGGGAGTACGTGAGCAGTACTTC. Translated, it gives CASSFEDRGVREQYF. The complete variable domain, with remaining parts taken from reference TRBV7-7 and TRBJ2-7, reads GAGVSQSPRYKVTKRGQDVTLRCDPISSHATLYWYQQALGQGPEFLTYFNYEAQPDKSGLPSDRFSAERPEGSISTLTIQRTEQRDSAMYRCASSFEDRGVREQYFGPGTRLTVT.

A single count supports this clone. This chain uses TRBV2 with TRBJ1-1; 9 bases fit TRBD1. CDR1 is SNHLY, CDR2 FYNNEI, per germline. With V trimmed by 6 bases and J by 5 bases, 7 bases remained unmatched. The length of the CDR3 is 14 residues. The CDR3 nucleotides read TGTGCCAGCAGAAGGGACAGGGTCCCGACTGAAGCTTTCTTT. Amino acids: CASRRDRVPTEAFF.

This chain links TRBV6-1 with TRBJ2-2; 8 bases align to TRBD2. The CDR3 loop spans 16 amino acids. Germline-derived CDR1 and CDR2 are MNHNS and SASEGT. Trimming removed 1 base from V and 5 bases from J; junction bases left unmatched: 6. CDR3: CASSEVPIAGTGELFF. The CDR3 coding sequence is TGTGCCAGCAGTGAAGTCCCTATAGCGGGGACCGGGGAGCTGTTTTTT.

The DNA of the CDR3 is TGTGCCAGCAGCGTAGCGGGAGATTGGGGACCCAACGAGCAGTACTTC. It yields the protein CASSVAGDWGPNEQYF. The chain is built from TRBV9 and TRBJ2-7; perhaps TRBD2 as D (6 bases). The CDR3 contains 16 residues. V lost 0 bases and J lost 5, with 18 bases in between. The germline CDR1 and CDR2 sequences are SGDLS and YYNGEE.

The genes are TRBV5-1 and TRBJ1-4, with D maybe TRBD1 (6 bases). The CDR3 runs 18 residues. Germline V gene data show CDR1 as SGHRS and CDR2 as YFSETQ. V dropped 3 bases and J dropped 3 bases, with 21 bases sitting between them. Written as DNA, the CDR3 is TGCGCCAGCAGCTCGTACCGGGACGAGGGGGGTCCTAATGAAAAACTGTTTTTT. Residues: CASSSYRDEGGPNEKLFF.

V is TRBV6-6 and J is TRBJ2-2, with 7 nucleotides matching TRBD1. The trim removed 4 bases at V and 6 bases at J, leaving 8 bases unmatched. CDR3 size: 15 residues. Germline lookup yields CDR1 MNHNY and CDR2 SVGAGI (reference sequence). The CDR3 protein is CASSFSRGQAGELFF. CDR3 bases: TGTGCCAGCAGTTTTTCCCGAGGACAGGCCGGGGAGCTGTTTTTT.

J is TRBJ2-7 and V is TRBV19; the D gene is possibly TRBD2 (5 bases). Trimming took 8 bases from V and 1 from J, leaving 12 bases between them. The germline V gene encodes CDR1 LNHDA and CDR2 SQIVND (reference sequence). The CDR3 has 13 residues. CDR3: CASGGGASYEQYF. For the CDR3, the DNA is TGTGCCAGTGGAGGTGGCGCGTCCTACGAGCAGTACTTC.

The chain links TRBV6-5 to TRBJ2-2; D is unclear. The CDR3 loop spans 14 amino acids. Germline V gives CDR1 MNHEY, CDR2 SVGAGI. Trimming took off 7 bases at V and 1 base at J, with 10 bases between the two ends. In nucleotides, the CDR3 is TGTGCCAGCACCCGGACGGGGAACACCGGGGAGCTGTTTTTT. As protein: CASTRTGNTGELFF.

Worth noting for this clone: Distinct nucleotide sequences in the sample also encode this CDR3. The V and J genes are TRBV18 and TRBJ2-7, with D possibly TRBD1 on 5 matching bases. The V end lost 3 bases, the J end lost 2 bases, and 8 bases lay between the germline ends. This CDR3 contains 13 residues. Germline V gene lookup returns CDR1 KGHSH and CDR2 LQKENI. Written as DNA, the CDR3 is TGTGCCAGCTCACCCGACAGAACCTACGAGCAGTACTTC. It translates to CASSPDRTYEQYF.

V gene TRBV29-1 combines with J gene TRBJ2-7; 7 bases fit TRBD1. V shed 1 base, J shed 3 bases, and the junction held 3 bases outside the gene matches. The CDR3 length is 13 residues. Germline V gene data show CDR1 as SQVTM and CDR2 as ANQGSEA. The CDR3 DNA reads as TGCAGCGTTGAAGGGACAGGTTTCTACGAGCAGTACTTC. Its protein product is CSVEGTGFYEQYF.

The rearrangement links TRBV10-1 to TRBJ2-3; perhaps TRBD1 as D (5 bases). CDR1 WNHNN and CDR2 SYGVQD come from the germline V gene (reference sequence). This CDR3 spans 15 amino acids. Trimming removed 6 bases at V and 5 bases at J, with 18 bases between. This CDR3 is CASSNWTNQGDTQYF. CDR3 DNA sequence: TGCGCCAGCAGCAATTGGACCAACCAGGGAGATACGCAGTATTTT.

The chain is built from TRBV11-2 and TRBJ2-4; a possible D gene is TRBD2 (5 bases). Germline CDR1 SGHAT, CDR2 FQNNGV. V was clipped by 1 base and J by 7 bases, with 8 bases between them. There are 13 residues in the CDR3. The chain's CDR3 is CASSLAGGNIQYF. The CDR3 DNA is TGTGCCAGCAGCTTAGCAGGCGGGAACATTCAGTACTTC.

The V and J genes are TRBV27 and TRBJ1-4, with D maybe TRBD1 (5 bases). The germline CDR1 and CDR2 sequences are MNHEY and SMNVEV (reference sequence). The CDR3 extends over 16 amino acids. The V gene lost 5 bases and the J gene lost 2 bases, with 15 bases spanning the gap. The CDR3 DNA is TGTGCCAGCAGTCCTGGGACTTTTGGCACTAATGAAAAACTGTTTTTT. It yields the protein CASSPGTFGTNEKLFF.

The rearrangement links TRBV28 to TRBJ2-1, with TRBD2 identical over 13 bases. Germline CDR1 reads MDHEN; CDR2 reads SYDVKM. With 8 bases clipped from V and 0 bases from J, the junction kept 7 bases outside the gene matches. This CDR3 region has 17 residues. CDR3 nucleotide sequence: TGTGCCAGCCGCGGGACTAGCGGGATGAGCTCCTACAATGAGCAGTTCTTC. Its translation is CASRGTSGMSSYNEQFF.

The CDR3 bases are TGTGCCAGCAGCTTAAGCCGGACTCCCTCCTACGAGCAGTACTTC. Amino acid sequence: CASSLSRTPSYEQYF. The chain recombines TRBV7-2 with TRBJ2-7, with D perhaps TRBD2 (5 bases). CDR3 length equals 15 residues. Looked up from germline, CDR1 is SGHTA and CDR2 is FQGNSA. V was trimmed by 2 bases and J by 0 bases, leaving 11 bases between them.

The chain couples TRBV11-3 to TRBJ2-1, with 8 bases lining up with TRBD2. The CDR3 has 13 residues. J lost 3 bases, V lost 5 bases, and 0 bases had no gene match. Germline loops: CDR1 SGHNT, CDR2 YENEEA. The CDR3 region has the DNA TGTGCCAGCAGCACTAGCGGCTACAATGAGCAGTTCTTC. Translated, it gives CASSTSGYNEQFF.

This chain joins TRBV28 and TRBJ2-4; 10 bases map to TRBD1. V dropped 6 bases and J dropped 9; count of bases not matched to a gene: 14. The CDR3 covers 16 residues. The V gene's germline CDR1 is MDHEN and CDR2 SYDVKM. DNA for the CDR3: TGTGCCAGCAGCCCCCCGGACAGGGGGTTTGGGGGCATTCAGTACTTC. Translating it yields CASSPPDRGFGGIQYF.